The sample holds many counts of the clone carrying this TCR beta chain. The CDR3 length is 14 residues. J lost 3 bases, V lost 8 bases, and 3 bases had no gene match. Per germline, CDR1 SNHLY and CDR2 FYNNEI. RNA transcripts yielded amplified TCR beta CDR3 regions. The HTBI set primed first-round TCR CDR3 RT-PCR. TCRdb processed the multiplex PCR reads anew with MiXCR; each CDR3 protein has one entry. The sample carries hundreds of thousands of distinct CDR3 sequences, less than 15% recorded once. This sample is drawn from a study of T cells in Graves' hyperthyroidism and ophthalmopathy. The receptor was derived from a woman between 18 and 29 years old with Graves' hyperthyroidism. The sequenced sample was blood. The rearrangement links TRBV2 to TRBJ2-7, with TRBD2 matching over 14 bases. CDR3 sequence (DNA): TGTGCCAGCGGCGGGACTAGCGGGAGCTACGAGCAGTACTTC. Protein sequence: CASGGTSGSYEQYF.